This T cell receptor beta chain appears in the sequencing data of a study of cytomegalovirus exposure and HLA in healthy donors (dated by TCRdb to about 2017). Broadly, across the study: An earlier analysis of a few hundred of the donors reported roughly 300 Gb of sequence data and 90 million to 120 million unique TCR beta sequences obtained from about 180 million T cells. A separate validation cohort of over a hundred different subjects was used in addition to the roughly 700-subject first cohort. To predict cytomegalovirus infection status, the study combined high-throughput TCR immunosequencing, statistical association of individual TCRs with disease status, and machine learning. About five DR-DQ haplotypes were treated as single units for association and clustering because of strong linkage in the cohort. A later genetic analysis took genome-wide SNP genotypes for about 55% of the 666 donors and used that subset as a discovery cohort. Both class I and class II loci were covered by HLA typing, at four-digit resolution. Donor age, sex, ethnicity and CMV serostatus were compiled together with the repertoire data. The study profiled the T cell repertoires of 500 to 800 subjects by immunosequencing and related them to cytomegalovirus serostatus. Typing coverage differed by locus: A, B, C, DRB1 and DQB1 were typed in roughly 620-630 donors, DQA1 in approximately 520, DPA1 in roughly 590, and DPB1 in just under 490. Approximately 330 gigabases of sequencing data and approximately 92 million unique TCR sequences made up an early release that covered approximately 620 HLA-typed donors. In an earlier analysis of 587 of the donors, high-throughput TCR beta sequencing was used to judge whether each TCR beta V gene segment behaved as functional or pseudogenic. A later analysis re-analyzed previously published TCR beta repertoires from 666 donors and added high-resolution HLA genotyping to study TCR occurrence patterns. Every discovery cohort repertoire had been produced on one sequencing platform. Among the roughly 400 genotyped donors, around 81% belonged to the genetic ancestry cluster associated with self-reported Caucasian donors. The aim of the study was to test whether cataloging public T cell receptors could identify signatures of past pathogen exposure. In the later analysis, no new phenotypic data were used to find candidate immune exposures; instead, reliance was placed on TCR beta sequences and their occurrence across donors. Among a few hundred genotyped donors of the cohort, an average of around 240,000 unique TCR beta nucleotide sequences were sequenced per donor, around 18% of them non-productive. Results and caveats for the whole study, not just this receptor: While some public TCRs were present in many individuals, most TCR sequences turned up only very rarely across donors. Cytomegalovirus status was reported to be diagnosed by the classifier with high specificity and sensitivity in both the original and validation cohorts. Because counts were too low, seventeen rarely observed V segments, including chromosome 9 orphons, were excluded from the earlier analysis of several hundred of the donors. In vitro tests confirmed that a few of the cytomegalovirus-associated TCR beta chains recognize cytomegalovirus antigens. In the study, some 180 TCR beta chains were listed as associated with cytomegalovirus. In a later analysis, the rate of TCR association differed among HLA loci, with DRB1 alleles having the most associated TCRs and HLA-C alleles having the fewest. A later genetic analysis associated a missense DCLRE1C variant with V-gene and J-gene trimming of TCR beta chains, and an independent cohort replicated the association. The cohort was sequenced for TCR beta chains only, and without alpha or paired-chain data the features that could be detected were limited. CMV serostatus was the only immune exposure information available for the cohort. Broadly in line with IMGT annotations, most TCR beta V segments showed up in productive rearrangements about 87% or about 30% of the time in an earlier analysis of around 600 of the donors. The presence/absence analyses assumed that sequencing depth was roughly uniform across donors, and that assumption may not be true. HLA typing was unavailable for some donors at each locus, so association tests used only the typed subset. Because the 87-base-pair reads could not distinguish some IMGT-functional V segments, including TRBV6-2 and TRBV6-3, those segments were excluded. Linkage disequilibrium might explain the correlated functional status among segregating V segments, but an unknown experimental factor could not be excluded. In a later analysis, some 17,000 TCR beta sequences were associated with specific HLA alleles at a false discovery rate of 0.05. A further reported finding was that TCR beta sequences accurately predicted the HLA-A and HLA-B alleles for most subjects in the first cohort. According to the authors, the approach could potentially be generalized to other disease states and immunological phenotypes. According to a later analysis, parvovirus B19, influenza, CMV and Epstein-Barr virus appeared linked to several top co-occurrence clusters. Compared with equally common non-associated chains, HLA-associated TCR beta chains in a later analysis were more clonally expanded and had lower generation probabilities. According to a later genetic analysis, donors in an Asian-associated ancestry cluster had fewer N-insertions in productive TCRs than the roughly 700-donor mean. A cluster of highly shared sequence variants was judged likely to be a technical artifact of the sequencing pipeline. When HLA alleles, especially DR and DQ, strongly co-occurred, TCR associations were difficult to assign to individual alleles. According to a later analysis, most CMV-associated TCR beta chains appeared to be HLA-restricted, and the HLA associations seemed to be driven largely by CMV exposure.

CDR1 SGHVS and CDR2 FQNEAQ are derived from the germline V gene. From its cysteine to its phenylalanine, the CDR3 spans 13 amino acids. Solely the CDR3 DNA is kept, with 39 bases framed from the first base. V lost 1 base and J lost 6 bases; the stretch between them is 7 bases long. Library preparation used the immunoSEQ multiplex PCR assay. For the multiplex PCR, a mixture combining 60 forward primers for TCR Vbeta segments and 13 reverse primers for TCR Jbeta segments was used. The CDR3 region of rearranged TCR beta genes was amplified from genomic DNA with a multiplex PCR assay. On the Illumina HiSeq System, the amplified TCR beta libraries were sequenced as 87-base-pair reads. The original methods were these. A later analysis counted around 72 million unique TCR beta chains across the 666 repertoires, and roughly 10 million of these chains were shared by at least two donors. Raw reads were error-corrected and collapsed into unique sequences by a nearest-neighbor algorithm in which closely related sequences were merged to remove PCR and sequencing errors. CDR3 sequences were aligned to IMGT reference sequences to assign V, D and J gene segments. For a sequence to be retained, a match of at least six nucleotides to both a V gene segment and a J gene segment was required. A rearrangement was called productive if the CDR3 had no stop codons and remained in frame with V and J, and every other rearrangement was called non-productive. CDR3 was defined by IMGT convention, running from the second conserved V-encoded cysteine to the conserved J-encoded phenylalanine. The earlier analysis of a few hundred of the donors excluded any sequence lacking an unambiguous match to a single V gene segment. An earlier analysis of fewer than 750 of the donors classified V segments as functional when productive rearrangements were above 56.7% and as segregating when the standard deviation between donors was above 5%. A statistical classification framework was built to diagnose cytomegalovirus status from the catalog of TCR beta chain sequences. V and J gene assignment, in a later analysis, came from comparing TCR nucleotide sequences with IMGT/GENE-DB human TR gene sequences. In a later analysis, CDR3 sequences and most-parsimonious VDJ recombination scenarios were assigned using the TCRdist pipeline. In a later analysis, each TCR beta chain was defined by its CDR3 amino acid sequence together with its V-gene family, and reads without a unique V-gene family were excluded. A later analysis removed 500 to 600 highly shared, low-generation-probability nucleotide sequences to deal with suspected cross-contamination and a sequencing artifact. In a later analysis, a clonal expansion index was calculated for each public chain from normalized within-repertoire ranks of inferred template counts. Generation probabilities in a later analysis came from a VDJ recombination model fitted to out-of-frame rearrangements, and those results were checked against IGoR. In a later analysis, TCR-TCR, TCR-HLA and TCR-CMV co-occurrence was scored with hypergeometric tests, and a repertoire-size bias correction was applied to TCR pairs. A later analysis estimated false discovery rates by permuting HLA or CMV assignments 20 times. In a later analysis, co-occurring TCRs were grouped using DBSCAN, and TCRdist sequence similarity was added for clustering within HLA-allele-positive subsets. Repertoires with fewer than 30,000 or more than 120,000 public chains, plus five repertoires with anomalous nucleotide sharing, were excluded from co-occurrence clustering. In TCRdb, the immuneACCESS table is reduced to in-frame sequences with V and J assigned. These tables do not hold every clone; where another copy was compared, an unresolved V gene accounts for under half, and the others remain unexplained. V and J calls and clone size are as listed in that table; D and trimming were resolved from the DNA. This sample's listing comprises about 82,000 clones. The ten largest clonotypes hold around 1.1% of the sample.

On this clone: Its antigen remains undetermined.

The cohort consisted of 650 to 700 healthy bone marrow donors. Cohort members were all nominally healthy when sampled, although unrecorded immune exposures were likely present. The donor was CMV seronegative and belonged to the group of 352 seronegative cohort members. A peripheral blood sample was provided by each donor, and peripheral blood mononuclear cells were used for TCR beta sequencing. Genomic DNA extraction from the blood cell samples was performed with the Qiagen DNeasy Blood Extraction Kit. Sequencing input: PBMCs. The receptor's source is a woman aged 25 to 39 in good health and CMV-seronegative. The receptor chain draws on TRBV7-8 and TRBJ2-1; TRBD2 might be the D gene, on 5 matching bases. This receptor has the CDR3 CASSLGTVNEQFF. The DNA is as follows: TGTGCCAGCAGCTTAGGGACTGTCAATGAGCAGTTCTTC. Where the CDR3 stops, the reference TRBV7-8 and TRBJ2-1 genes take over; the full variable domain is GAGVSQSPRYKVAKRGQDVALRCDPISGHVSLFWYQQALGQGPEFLTYFQNEAQLDKSGLPSDRFFAERPEGSVSTLKIQRTQQEDSAVYLCASSLGTVNEQFFGPGTRLTVL.